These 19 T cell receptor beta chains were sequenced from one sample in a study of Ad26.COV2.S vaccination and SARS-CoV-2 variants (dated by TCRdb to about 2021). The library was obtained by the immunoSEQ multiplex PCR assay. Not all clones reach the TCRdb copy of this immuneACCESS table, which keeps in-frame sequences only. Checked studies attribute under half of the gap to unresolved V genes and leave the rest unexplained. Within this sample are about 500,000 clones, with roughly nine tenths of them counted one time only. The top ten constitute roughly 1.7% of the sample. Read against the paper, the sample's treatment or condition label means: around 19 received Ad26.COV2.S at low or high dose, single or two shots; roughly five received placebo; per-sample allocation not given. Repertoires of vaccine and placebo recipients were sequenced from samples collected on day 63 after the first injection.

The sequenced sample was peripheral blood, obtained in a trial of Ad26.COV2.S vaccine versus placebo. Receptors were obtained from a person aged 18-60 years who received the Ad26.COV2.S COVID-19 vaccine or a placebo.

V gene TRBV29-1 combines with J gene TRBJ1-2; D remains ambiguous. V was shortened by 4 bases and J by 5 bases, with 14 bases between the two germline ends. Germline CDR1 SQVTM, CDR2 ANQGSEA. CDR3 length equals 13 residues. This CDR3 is CSVVLEFGYGYTF. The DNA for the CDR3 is TGCAGCGTTGTTCTGGAATTTGGGTATGGCTACACCTTC.

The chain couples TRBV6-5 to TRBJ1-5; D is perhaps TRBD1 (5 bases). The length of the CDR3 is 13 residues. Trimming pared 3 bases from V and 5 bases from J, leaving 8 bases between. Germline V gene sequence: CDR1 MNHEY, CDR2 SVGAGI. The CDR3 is CASSYDRDQPQHF. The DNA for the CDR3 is TGTGCCAGCAGTTATGACAGAGATCAGCCCCAGCATTTT.

CDR3 nucleotide sequence: TGTGCCACCAGCAGAGCCAACCGGGACAGCCGCTACGAGCAGTACTTC. This gives the protein CATSRANRDSRYEQYF. The V call is TRBV15, the J call TRBJ2-7; TRBD1 matches at 7 bases. The CDR3 covers 16 residues. Trimming cost V 1 base and J 3 bases; bases outside gene matches: 9. CDR1 and CDR2 (germline): LNHNV, YYDKDF (reference sequence).

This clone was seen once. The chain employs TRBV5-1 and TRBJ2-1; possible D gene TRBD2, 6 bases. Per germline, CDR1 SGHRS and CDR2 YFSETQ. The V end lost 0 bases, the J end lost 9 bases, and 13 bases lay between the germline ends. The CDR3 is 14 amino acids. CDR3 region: CASSLVPGSGEQFF. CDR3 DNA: TGCGCCAGCAGCTTGGTTCCCGGGAGTGGTGAGCAGTTCTTC.

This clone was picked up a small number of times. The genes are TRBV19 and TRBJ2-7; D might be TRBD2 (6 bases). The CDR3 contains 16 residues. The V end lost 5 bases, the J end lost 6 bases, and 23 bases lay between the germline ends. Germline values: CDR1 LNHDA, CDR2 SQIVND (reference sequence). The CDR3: CASSPTYGGAKSEQYF. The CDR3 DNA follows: TGTGCCAGTAGTCCGACTTACGGGGGAGCCAAAAGCGAGCAGTACTTC.

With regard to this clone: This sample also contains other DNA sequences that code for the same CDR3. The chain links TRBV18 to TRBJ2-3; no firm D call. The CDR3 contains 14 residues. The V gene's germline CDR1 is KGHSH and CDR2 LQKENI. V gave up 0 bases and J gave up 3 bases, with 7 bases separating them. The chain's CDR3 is CASSPPGTTDTQYF. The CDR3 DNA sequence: TGTGCCAGCTCACCACCGGGAACTACAGATACGCAGTATTTT. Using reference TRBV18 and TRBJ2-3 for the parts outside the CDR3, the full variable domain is NAGVMQNPRHLVRRRGQEARLRCSPMKGHSHVYWYRQLPEEGLKFMVYLQKENIIDESGMPKERFSAEFPKEGPSILRIQQVVRGDSAAYFCASSPPGTTDTQYFGPGTRLTVL.

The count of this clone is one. The chain's CDR3 is CASSPGALNTEAFF. CDR3 coding DNA: TGTGCCAGCAGCCCAGGGGCGTTGAACACTGAAGCTTTCTTT. J is TRBJ1-1 and V is TRBV6-5; a possible D gene is TRBD1 (6 bases). The ends were cut back, 6 bases at V and 0 bases at J, with 11 bases in the middle. The V gene's germline CDR1 is MNHEY and CDR2 SVGAGI. The CDR3 consists of 14 residues.

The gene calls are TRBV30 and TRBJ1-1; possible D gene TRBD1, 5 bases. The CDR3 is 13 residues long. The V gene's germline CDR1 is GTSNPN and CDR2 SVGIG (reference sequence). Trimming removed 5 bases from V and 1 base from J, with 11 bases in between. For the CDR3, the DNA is TGTGCCTGGGAGACAGTCCCGAACACTGAAGCTTTCTTT. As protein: CAWETVPNTEAFF.

CDR3 residues: CASSLSGALETQYF. In DNA, the CDR3 is TGTGCCAGCAGCTTAAGCGGTGCACTGGAGACCCAGTACTTC. This chain uses TRBV7-3 with TRBJ2-5; D is uncertain. Looked up from germline, CDR1 is SGHTA and CDR2 is FQGTGA. Trimming took off 1 base at V and 5 bases at J, with 11 bases between the two ends. This CDR3 spans 14 amino acids.

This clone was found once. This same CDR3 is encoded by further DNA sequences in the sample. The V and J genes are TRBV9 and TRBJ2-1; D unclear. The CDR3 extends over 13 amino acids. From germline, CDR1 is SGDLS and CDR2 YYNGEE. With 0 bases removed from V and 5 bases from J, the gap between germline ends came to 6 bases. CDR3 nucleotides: TGTGCCAGCAGCGTAGGGGGAAACAATGAGCAGTTCTTC. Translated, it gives CASSVGGNNEQFF.

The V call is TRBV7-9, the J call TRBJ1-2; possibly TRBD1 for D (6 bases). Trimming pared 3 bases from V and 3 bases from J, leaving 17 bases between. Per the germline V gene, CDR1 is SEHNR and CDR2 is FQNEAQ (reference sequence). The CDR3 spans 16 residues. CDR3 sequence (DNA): TGTGCCAGCAGCTTCGGGGACCAGGGGTTCGACTATGGCTACACCTTC. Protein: CASSFGDQGFDYGYTF.

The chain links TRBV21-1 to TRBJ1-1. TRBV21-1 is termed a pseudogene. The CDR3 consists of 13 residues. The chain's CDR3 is CASLRLMNTEAFF. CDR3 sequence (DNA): TGTGCCAGCCTCCGTCTAATGAACACTGAAGCTTTCTTT.

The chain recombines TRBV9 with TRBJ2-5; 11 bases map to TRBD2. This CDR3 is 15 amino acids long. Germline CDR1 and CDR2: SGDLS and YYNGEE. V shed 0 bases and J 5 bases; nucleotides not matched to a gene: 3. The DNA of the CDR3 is TGTGCCAGCAGCGTAGGTCCTAGCGGGAGGGAGACCCAGTACTTC. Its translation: CASSVGPSGRETQYF.

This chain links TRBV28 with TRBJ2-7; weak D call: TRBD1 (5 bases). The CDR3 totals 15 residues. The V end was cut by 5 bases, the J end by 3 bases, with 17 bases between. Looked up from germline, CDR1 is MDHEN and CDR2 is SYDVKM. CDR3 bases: TGTGCCAGCAGTCAACAGGTTCCCGGTAACTACGAGCAGTACTTC. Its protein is CASSQQVPGNYEQYF.

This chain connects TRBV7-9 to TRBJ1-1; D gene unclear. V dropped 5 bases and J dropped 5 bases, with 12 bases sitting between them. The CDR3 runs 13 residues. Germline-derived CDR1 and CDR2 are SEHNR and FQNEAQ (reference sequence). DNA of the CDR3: TGTGCCAGCAGCCCCATACAAGGTACTGAAGCTTTCTTT. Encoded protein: CASSPIQGTEAFF.

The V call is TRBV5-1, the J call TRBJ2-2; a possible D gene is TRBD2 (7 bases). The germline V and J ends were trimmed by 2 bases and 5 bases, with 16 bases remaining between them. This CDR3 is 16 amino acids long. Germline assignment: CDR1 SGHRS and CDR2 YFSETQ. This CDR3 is CASSLSPRGGTGELFF. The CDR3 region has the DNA TGCGCCAGCAGCTTATCCCCTAGGGGGGGTACCGGGGAGCTGTTTTTT.

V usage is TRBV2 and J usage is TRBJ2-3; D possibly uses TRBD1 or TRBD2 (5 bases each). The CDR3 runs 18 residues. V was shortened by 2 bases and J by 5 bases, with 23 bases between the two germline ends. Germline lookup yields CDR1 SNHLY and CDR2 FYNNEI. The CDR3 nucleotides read TGTGCCAGCAGTGAATTTATCAGGAAGGGGCCCGGGGAAGATACGCAGTATTTT. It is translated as CASSEFIRKGPGEDTQYF.

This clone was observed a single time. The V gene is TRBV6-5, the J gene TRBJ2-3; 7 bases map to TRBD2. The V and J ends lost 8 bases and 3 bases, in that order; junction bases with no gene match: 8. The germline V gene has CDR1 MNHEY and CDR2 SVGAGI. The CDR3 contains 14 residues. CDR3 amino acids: CASGESGRTDTQYF. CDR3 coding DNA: TGTGCCAGCGGAGAGTCCGGGAGGACAGATACGCAGTATTTT.

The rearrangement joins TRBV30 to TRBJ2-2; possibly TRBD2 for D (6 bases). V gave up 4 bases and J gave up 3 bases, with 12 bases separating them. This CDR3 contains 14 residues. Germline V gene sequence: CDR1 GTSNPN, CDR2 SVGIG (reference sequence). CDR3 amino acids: CAWKSDYHTGELFF. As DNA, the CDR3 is TGTGCCTGGAAATCGGACTACCACACCGGGGAGCTGTTTTTT.